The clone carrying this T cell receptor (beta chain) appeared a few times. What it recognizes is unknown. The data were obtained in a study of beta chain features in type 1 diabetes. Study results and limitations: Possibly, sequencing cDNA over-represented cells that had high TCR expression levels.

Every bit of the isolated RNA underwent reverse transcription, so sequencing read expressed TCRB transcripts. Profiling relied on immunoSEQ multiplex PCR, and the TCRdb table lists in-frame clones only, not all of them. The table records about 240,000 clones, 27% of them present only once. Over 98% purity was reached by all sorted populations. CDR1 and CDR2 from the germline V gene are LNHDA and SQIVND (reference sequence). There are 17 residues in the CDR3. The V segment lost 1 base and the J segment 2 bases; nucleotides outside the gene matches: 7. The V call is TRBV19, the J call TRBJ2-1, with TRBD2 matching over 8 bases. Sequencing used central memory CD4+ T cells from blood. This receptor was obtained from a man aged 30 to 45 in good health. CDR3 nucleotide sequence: TGTGCCAGTAGTATAGTATCCGGGGGGGCGACCTACAATGAGCAGTTCTTC. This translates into CASSIVSGGATYNEQFF.